A selection of T cell receptor beta chains follows, all from one sample in a study of CD8 T cells in ankylosing spondylitis. TCRdb re-analysed the 5' RACE reads in MiXCR, keeping a single row per CDR3 protein. In the table there are about 240,000 distinct CDR3 sequences, roughly a tenth of which are singletons. Sequenced material: blood, either unsorted or a sorted T cell fraction (not recorded which). The origin of the receptors is a male donor with ankylosing spondylitis or in good health (not recorded which). CDR3s include the opening cysteine and the closing phenylalanine or tryptophan. The order of the fields is clone size, D gene, V gene, J gene, CDR3 DNA, CDR3 protein. The D gene is left open where the match is weak. Size is omitted from some rows. Given values are once, few, many or a class for expanded clones.

many,.,TRBV12-3/TRBV12-4,TRBJ1-2,TGTGCCAGCAGTTTTCGTGGGGATGGTGGCTACACCTTC,CASSFRGDGGYTF
many,.,TRBV20-1,TRBJ2-2,TGCAGTGCTAGCCCCTGGGCTGGACCCACCGGGGAGCTGTTTTTT,CSASPWAGPTGELFF
many,TRBD1,TRBV20-1,TRBJ1-6,TGCAGTGCCGAGGAAGCGGGACAGCGATTTAATTCACCCCTCCACTTT,CSAEEAGQRFNSPLHF
many,.,TRBV6-4,TRBJ2-2,TGTGCCAGCAGTCTTGAGGCAGGGGTTGCCGGGGAGCTGTTTTTT,CASSLEAGVAGELFF
many,TRBD2,TRBV5-1,TRBJ2-1,TGCGCCAGCAGCTTGGGGGGCGGGAGGGCTAATGAGCAGTTCTTC,CASSLGGGRANEQFF
many,.,TRBV20-1,TRBJ2-3,TGCAGTGCTAGGGGAGCGGGAGATACGCAGTATTTT,CSARGAGDTQYF
.,TRBD2,TRBV2,TRBJ2-1,TGTGCCAGTTCAGCGGGAAGCCAGCTGCACTACAATGAGCAGTTCTTC,CASSAGSQLHYNEQFF
many,.,TRBV15,TRBJ2-7,TGTGCCACCAGCAGAGCAACCGGGACTGAATCCTACGAGCAGTACTTC,CATSRATGTESYEQYF
.,.,TRBV7-2,TRBJ2-5,TGTGCCAGCAACAAACGCCGCCAAGAGACCCAGTACTTC,CASNKRRQETQYF
many,.,TRBV6-5,TRBJ1-2,TGTGCCAGCAGTTACTCGTATTCTTCCCGGGTAGGCGGCTACACCTTC,CASSYSYSSRVGGYTF
.,.,TRBV7-3,TRBJ2-4,TGTGCCAGCAGCTCCGATGGGACAGCCAAAAACATTCAGTACTTC,CASSSDGTAKNIQYF
many,.,TRBV12-3/TRBV12-4,TRBJ2-1,TGTGCCAGCAGTTTAGGGACAGTTAACAATGAGCAGTTCTTC,CASSLGTVNNEQFF
few,TRBD2,TRBV9,TRBJ2-7,TGTGCCAGCAGCGTAGGACTAGCGGGAGAGCAGTACTTC,CASSVGLAGEQYF
many,.,TRBV2,TRBJ1-5,TGTGCCAGCAGTGACAGGGACCTGGAGCCCCAGCATTTT,CASSDRDLEPQHF
.,.,TRBV19,TRBJ2-3,TGTGCCAGTAGTATAGATTTAAGAACAGATACGCAGTATTTT,CASSIDLRTDTQYF
.,TRBD2,TRBV2,TRBJ2-3,TGTGCCAGCAGTGAAGTGTTAGCGGGGGTCACAGATACGCAGTATTTT,CASSEVLAGVTDTQYF
many,.,TRBV29-1,TRBJ2-5,TGCAGCGTTGATGGGGCAGGGGCTCTCCAAGAGACCCAGTACTTC,CSVDGAGALQETQYF
many,.,TRBV5-5,TRBJ2-3,TGTGCCAGCAGCTTCAGGGGTGGATACACAGATACGCAGTATTTT,CASSFRGGYTDTQYF
many,.,TRBV20-1,TRBJ2-1,TGCAGTGTAGGGGACATCAAGCAGTTCTTC,CSVGDIKQFF
many,TRBD2,TRBV3-1,TRBJ2-5,TGTGCCAGCGGAACACTAGCGGGAGAGACCCAGTACTTC,CASGTLAGETQYF
many,.,TRBV5-1,TRBJ2-3,TGCGCCAGCAGCTTGCGGGTGGCAGATACGCAGTATTTT,CASSLRVADTQYF
.,.,TRBV20-1,TRBJ2-7,TGCAGTGCTAGAGATTGGTTGCTGCCTGACGAGCAGTACTTC,CSARDWLLPDEQYF
many,TRBD1,TRBV12-3/TRBV12-4,TRBJ2-4,TGTGCCAGCAGTAACAGGGGTCTTGGCATTCAGTACTTC,CASSNRGLGIQYF
many,.,TRBV6-5,TRBJ1-1,TGTGCCAGCAGTTACCCCGGGACGGGATCTGCTTTCTTT,CASSYPGTGSAFF
many,TRBD2,TRBV5-6,TRBJ2-2,TGTGCCAGCAGCTTGGTTGCGGGAGGCACCGGGGAGCTGTTTTTT,CASSLVAGGTGELFF
.,.,TRBV3-1,TRBJ2-1,TGTGCCAGCAGCCGTGCGTTGTCCTTCTCCAATGAGCAGTTCTTC,CASSRALSFSNEQFF
many,TRBD2,TRBV29-1,TRBJ2-1,TGCAGCGTTTTGTCTAGCGGGAGTACGTACAATGAGCAGTTCTTC,CSVLSSGSTYNEQFF
many,.,TRBV9,TRBJ1-1,TGTGCCAGCAGCGTGGGTGGAGGGCAGAACACTGAAGCTTTCTTT,CASSVGGGQNTEAFF